Listed here are 8 T cell receptor beta chains from one sample, sequenced in a study of T cell responses to AZD1222 COVID-19 vaccine. Method: immunoSEQ multiplex PCR; TCRdb's copy keeps in-frame clones and lacks some. The repertoire includes approximately 99,000 clones, approximately 89% of them detected once, and around 3.3% sits in the top ten. Sequencing was performed on peripheral blood, taken on day 0 of MenACWY control vaccination. These receptors were obtained from an adult in good health.

The chain is built from TRBV15 and TRBJ2-2; 9 bases are shared with TRBD1. The CDR3 is 19 residues long. The trim removed 0 bases at V and 0 bases at J, leaving 8 bases unmatched. Germline V gives CDR1 LNHNV, CDR2 YYDKDF (reference sequence). This CDR3 is CATSRDRTGVWANTGELFF. CDR3 DNA: TGTGCCACCAGCAGAGATAGGACAGGGGTCTGGGCGAACACCGGGGAGCTGTTTTTT.

The chain combines TRBV7-3 with TRBJ1-1; D gene ambiguous. The V and J ends lost 8 bases and 1 base respectively, with 8 bases between them. Germline V gene lookup returns CDR1 SGHTA and CDR2 FQGTGA. This CDR3 is built from 12 residues. CDR3 region: CASGFGNTEAFF. The CDR3 nucleotides are TGTGCCAGCGGGTTTGGGAACACTGAAGCTTTCTTT.

The CDR3 here is CASSLSDRDEKLFF. The CDR3 coding sequence is TGTGCCAGCAGTTTAAGTGACAGGGACGAAAAACTGTTTTTT. The rearrangement links TRBV28 to TRBJ1-4, with 7 bases that match TRBD1. Looked up from germline, CDR1 is MDHEN and CDR2 is SYDVKM. V was pared by 2 bases and J by 8 bases, with 5 bases of the junction left unmatched. This CDR3 is built from 14 residues.

The rearrangement links TRBV29-1 to TRBJ1-1; D is unclear. CDR3 length: 14 amino acids. Germline V gene data show CDR1 as SQVTM and CDR2 as ANQGSEA. With 3 bases removed from V and 1 base from J, the gap between germline ends came to 12 bases. CDR3 nucleotides: TGCAGCGTTGACCGCCGAGGCTCGAACACTGAAGCTTTCTTT. Translating gives CSVDRRGSNTEAFF.

This clone was seen a handful of times. V and J are TRBV28 and TRBJ1-6; 7 nucleotides match TRBD1. With V trimmed by 6 bases and J by 7 bases, 3 bases remained unmatched. The CDR3 totals 13 residues. Germline lookup yields CDR1 MDHEN and CDR2 SYDVKM. The CDR3 protein is CASSRDSNSPLHF. DNA for the CDR3: TGTGCCAGCAGCCGGGACAGCAATTCACCCCTCCACTTT.

The chain joins TRBV30 to TRBJ1-1, with D possibly matching TRBD1 (5 bases). The CDR3 is made up of 16 amino acids. Trimming stripped 1 base from V and 1 base from J, with 16 bases between. From germline, CDR1 is GTSNPN and CDR2 SVGIG (reference sequence). The CDR3 region has the DNA TGTGCCTGGAGTGGGGGGGGACGGCGGAGGAACACTGAAGCTTTCTTT. Its protein is CAWSGGGRRRNTEAFF.

The V and J genes are TRBV2 and TRBJ1-4; D not certain. Trimming left V 5 bases short and J 0 bases short, with 16 bases between. Germline lookup yields CDR1 SNHLY and CDR2 FYNNEI. The CDR3 extends over 17 amino acids. CDR3 coding DNA: TGTGCCAGCAGTATACTACCGCTCGGGGCAACTAATGAAAAACTGTTTTTT. Translated, it gives CASSILPLGATNEKLFF.

Points on this clone: Other DNA sequences in this specimen translate into the identical CDR3. This sequence joins TRBV4-2 and TRBJ1-2, with TRBD1 as a possible D gene (5 bases). Trimming pared 0 bases from V and 1 base from J, leaving 9 bases between. The germline V gene has CDR1 LGHNA and CDR2 YNFKEQ. The CDR3 covers 15 residues. CDR3 bases: TGTGCCAGCAGCCAAGACCCAGGGCGTAACTATGGCTACACCTTC. This sequence encodes CASSQDPGRNYGYTF.